The present TCR beta chain was sequenced within a study of CD8 T cells in ankylosing spondylitis. This clonotype showed up just a few times. Antigen: not known. General observations from the study: Disease-linked clones reportedly concentrated significantly in matched ankylosing spondylitis synovial fluid. Both synovial fluid and blood in reactive arthritis had previously been reported to carry some motif variants. The study identified a TCR beta motif of eight highly homologous variants that appeared characteristic of ankylosing spondylitis blood. CD8+ by phenotype, disease-linked clones were relatively rare in peripheral blood.

Germline lookup yields CDR1 SEHNR and CDR2 FQNEAQ (reference sequence). CDR3 length: 12 amino acids. V lost 4 bases and J 6 bases, leaving 10 bases between the germline ends. Preparation of TCR beta libraries was done by quantitative 5'-RACE with molecular barcodes. A single record per CDR3 protein comes from TCRdb applying MiXCR to the 5' RACE reads. The sample carries around 540,000 distinct CDR3 sequences, 9.5% to 15% recorded once. The sample was blood, either unsorted or a sorted T cell fraction (not recorded which). This chain connects TRBV7-9 to TRBJ2-7, with D tentatively TRBD1 or TRBD2 (5 bases each). The receptor comes from a male donor with ankylosing spondylitis. CDR3 DNA sequence: TGTGCCAGCAGCTGGGGACGCGGCGAGCAGTACTTC. Translation: CASSWGRGEQYF.